This is a list of T cell receptor beta chains from one sample in a study of T cells in Graves' hyperthyroidism and ophthalmopathy. TCRdb recomputed calls from the multiplex PCR reads with MiXCR, one row per CDR3 protein. The sample yields more than 450,000 distinct CDR3 sequences, about 20% seen once. The specimen was blood. These receptors were taken from a man between 35 and 55 years old with Graves' ophthalmopathy. CDR3s include the opening cysteine and the closing phenylalanine or tryptophan. Fields, in order: D gene, CDR3 length, J gene, V gene, clone size, CDR3 protein, CDR3 DNA. D genes are given only for firm matches. Size tells how often a clone was seen (once, few, many) or the class of an expanded clone, and some rows leave it out.

NA | 13 | TRBJ1-2 | TRBV5-1 | NA | CASSPAADYGYTF | TGCGCCAGCAGCCCGGCAGCGGACTATGGCTACACCTTC
TRBD2 | 15 | TRBJ2-4 | TRBV3-1 | NA | CASSLSGGAVNIQYF | TGTGCCAGCAGTTTAAGCGGGGGGGCGGTAAACATTCAGTACTTC
TRBD1 | 14 | TRBJ2-7 | TRBV10-2 | few | CASRGTGASYEQYF | TGCGCCAGCAGGGGGACAGGGGCCTCCTACGAGCAGTACTTC
NA | 15 | TRBJ1-5 | TRBV6-5 | few | CASSVLTASNQPQHF | TGTGCCAGCAGTGTACTGACAGCTAGCAATCAGCCCCAGCATTTT
NA | 12 | TRBJ1-1 | TRBV30 | many | CACSVTFIEAFF | TGTGCCTGTTCGGTCACATTCATTGAAGCTTTCTTT
NA | 14 | TRBJ2-7 | TRBV24-1 | NA | CATSHLLASYEQYF | TGTGCCACCAGCCACCTACTAGCTTCCTACGAGCAGTACTTC
TRBD2 | 15 | TRBJ2-4 | TRBV27 | few | CASSPTSGGWYIQYF | TGTGCCAGCAGTCCGACTAGCGGGGGGTGGTACATTCAGTACTTC
TRBD2 | 15 | TRBJ2-7 | TRBV5-1 | few | CASSLLAGETYEQYF | TGCGCCAGCAGCTTGCTAGCGGGGGAAACCTACGAGCAGTACTTC
TRBD1 | 13 | TRBJ2-7 | TRBV5-1 | NA | CASSQGQGGEQYF | TGCGCCAGCAGCCAAGGACAGGGGGGCGAGCAGTACTTC
TRBD1 | 13 | TRBJ1-1 | TRBV7-9 | many | CASSLGQGAEAFF | TGTGCCAGCAGCTTGGGACAGGGGGCTGAAGCTTTCTTT
NA | 15 | TRBJ1-2 | TRBV6-4 | NA | CASSVHHPINYGYTF | TGTGCCAGCAGTGTTCACCATCCGATTAACTATGGCTACACCTTC
TRBD1 | 16 | TRBJ2-1 | TRBV5-1 | few | CASSPSGQGTYNEQFF | TGCGCCAGCAGCCCGTCCGGACAGGGGACTTACAATGAGCAGTTCTTC
NA | 13 | TRBJ2-7 | TRBV27 | many | CASSPLPGLEQYF | TGTGCCAGCAGTCCCCTCCCAGGGCTCGAGCAGTACTTC
TRBD1 | 16 | TRBJ1-1 | TRBV28 | NA | CASSSQPGQGAPEAFF | TGTGCCAGCAGTTCTCAGCCCGGGCAGGGGGCCCCTGAAGCTTTCTTT
TRBD1 | 15 | TRBJ1-2 | TRBV27 | NA | CASSPGQGLSWGYTF | TGTGCCAGCAGCCCCGGACAGGGTTTGAGCTGGGGCTACACCTTC
NA | 13 | TRBJ1-2 | TRBV28 | few | CASSSVGGLGYTF | TGTGCCAGCAGTTCAGTGGGGGGTCTTGGCTACACCTTC
NA | 13 | TRBJ1-1 | TRBV5-1 | NA | CASRGQENTEAFF | TGCGCCAGCAGAGGTCAGGAGAACACTGAAGCTTTCTTT
NA | 14 | TRBJ2-7 | TRBV3-1 | few | CASSSRDWTYEQYF | TGTGCCAGCAGCTCCCGGGACTGGACGTACGAGCAGTACTTC
NA | 14 | TRBJ2-2 | TRBV6-5 | NA | CASSYFKNTGELFF | TGTGCCAGCAGTTACTTCAAGAACACCGGGGAGCTGTTTTTT
TRBD2 | 17 | TRBJ2-5 | TRBV3-1 | few | CASSQVLIGGSRETQYF | TGTGCCAGCAGCCAAGTCCTAATTGGCGGGAGTAGGGAGACCCAGTACTTC
NA | 13 | TRBJ1-2 | TRBV6-1 | NA | CATTRGGLHGYTF | TGTGCCACAACGCGGGGTGGGCTTCATGGCTACACCTTC
NA | 14 | TRBJ2-7 | TRBV7-9 | few | CASSLDLRGDEQYF | TGTGCCAGCAGCTTAGATCTCAGGGGAGACGAGCAGTACTTC